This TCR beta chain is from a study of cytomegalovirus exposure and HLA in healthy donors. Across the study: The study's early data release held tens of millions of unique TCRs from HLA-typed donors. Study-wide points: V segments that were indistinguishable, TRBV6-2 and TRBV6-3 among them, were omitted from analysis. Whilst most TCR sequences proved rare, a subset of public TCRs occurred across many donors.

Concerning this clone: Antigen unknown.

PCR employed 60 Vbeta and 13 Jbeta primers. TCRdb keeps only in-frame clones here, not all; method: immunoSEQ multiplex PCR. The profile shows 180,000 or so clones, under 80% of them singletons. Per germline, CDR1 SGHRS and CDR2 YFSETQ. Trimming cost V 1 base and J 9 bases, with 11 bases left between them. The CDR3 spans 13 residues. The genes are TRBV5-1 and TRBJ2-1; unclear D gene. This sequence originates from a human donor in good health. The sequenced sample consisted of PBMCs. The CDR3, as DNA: TGCGCCAGCAGCTTGCGTGAGGTCGGTGAGCAGTTCTTC. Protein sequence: CASSLREVGEQFF. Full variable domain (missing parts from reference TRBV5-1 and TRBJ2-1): KAGVTQTPRYLIKTRGQQVTLSCSPISGHRSVSWYQQTPGQGLQFLFEYFSETQRNKGNFPGRFSGRQFSNSRSEMNVSTLELGDSALYLCASSLREVGEQFFGPGTRLTVL.